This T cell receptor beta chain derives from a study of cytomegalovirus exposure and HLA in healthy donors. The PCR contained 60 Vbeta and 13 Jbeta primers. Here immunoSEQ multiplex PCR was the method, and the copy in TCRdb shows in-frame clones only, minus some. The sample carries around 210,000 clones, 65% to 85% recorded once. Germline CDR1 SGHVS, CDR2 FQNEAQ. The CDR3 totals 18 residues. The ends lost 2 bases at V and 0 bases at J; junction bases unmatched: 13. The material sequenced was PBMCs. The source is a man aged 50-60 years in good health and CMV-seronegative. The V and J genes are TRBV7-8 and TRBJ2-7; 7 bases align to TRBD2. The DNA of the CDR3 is TGTGCCAGCAGCTTATGGGCCTCGGGACTAACCCGCTCCTACGAGCAGTACTTC. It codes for CASSLWASGLTRSYEQYF. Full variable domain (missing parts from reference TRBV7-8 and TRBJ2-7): GAGVSQSPRYKVAKRGQDVALRCDPISGHVSLFWYQQALGQGPEFLTYFQNEAQLDKSGLPSDRFFAERPEGSVSTLKIQRTQQEDSAVYLCASSLWASGLTRSYEQYFGPGTRLTVT.